This T cell receptor (beta chain) derives from a study of OX40 agonist ivuxolimab in advanced cancers. The method was immunoSEQ multiplex PCR; TCRdb's version includes in-frame clones alone and lacks a portion of them. The table shows tens of thousands of clones, with roughly 87% occurring only once. This CDR3 has 15 residues. CDR1 is MNHEY and CDR2 is SMNVEV in the germline V gene (reference sequence). This sequence originates from an adult with an advanced solid tumor such as melanoma, head and neck, liver or kidney cancer. The rearrangement joins TRBV27 to TRBJ2-5; 11 bases align to TRBD2. The assigned J gene may be wrong: the sequence end matches TRBJ2-7 better. The sample consisted of CD4+ or CD8+ T cells sorted from blood, taken in a trial of the OX40 agonist ivuxolimab. The CDR3 nucleotides are TGTGCCAGCAGTTTATCCGGGACTAGCGGATACGAGCAGTACTTC. Translating it yields CASSLSGTSGYEQYF.